The rows below give T cell receptor beta chains drawn from one sample of a study of STAT5B mutations in CD4+ large granular lymphocyte leukemia. Repertoires were generated with immunoSEQ multiplex PCR, while TCRdb's copy carries only in-frame clones and drops some. The repertoire holds around 35,000 clones, approximately 67% seen once, with approximately 2% in the top ten. The sequencing sample was made of CD4+ T cells from blood buffy coats. The source is a human donor in good health. Each CDR3 is given with its conserved first and last residue. D genes are given only for firm matches. A row's size may be missing; if present it is once, few, many or a size class.

>-|TRBJ2-2|few|TRBV9
CASSVYGVSGELFF
TGTGCCAGCAGCGTCTACGGAGTCAGCGGGGAGCTGTTTTTT
>TRBD2|TRBJ2-3|-|TRBV5-1
CASSLETSGGEDTQYF
TGCGCCAGCAGTCTGGAGACTAGCGGGGGGGAAGATACGCAGTATTTT
>-|TRBJ2-1|-|TRBV5-1
CASSPLSVYNEQFF
TGCGCCAGCAGCCCCCTCTCCGTCTACAATGAGCAGTTCTTC
>-|TRBJ2-3|-|TRBV9
CASSPPSLDTQYF
TGTGCCAGCAGCCCCCCCAGCTTGGATACGCAGTATTTT
>TRBD1|TRBJ1-2|-|TRBV11-2
CASSLGQGAGYTF
TGTGCCAGCAGCTTAGGACAGGGTGCTGGCTACACCTTC
>-|TRBJ1-5|few|TRBV4-1
CASSQAVSNQPQHF
TGCGCCAGCAGCCAAGCGGTGTCAAATCAGCCCCAGCATTTT
>-|TRBJ1-2|few|TRBV2
CASCSDSNYGYTF
TGTGCCAGCTGTTCGGACAGTAACTATGGCTACACCTTC
>-|TRBJ2-4|-|TRBV7-9
CASSPGASGGAKNIQYF
TGTGCCAGCAGCCCAGGGGCTAGCGGTGGGGCCAAAAACATTCAGTACTTC
>-|TRBJ1-5|-|TRBV28
CASSDPDKSQHF
TGTGCCAGCAGCGACCCAGACAAGTCCCAGCATTTT
>-|TRBJ1-2|few|TRBV5-6
CASPRVANYGYTF
TGTGCCAGTCCTCGGGTGGCCAACTATGGCTACACCTTC
>TRBD1|TRBJ1-1|few|TRBV6-1
CASSGKTGRGRGAFF
TGTGCCAGCAGTGGGAAGACAGGGCGGGGAAGAGGAGCTTTCTTT
>TRBD1|TRBJ1-1|-|TRBV14
CASSQRGTALIF
TGTGCCAGCAGCCAGAGGGGGACAGCTCTGATCTTT
>-|TRBJ1-5|-|TRBV4-3
CASSQERNQPQHF
TGCGCCAGCAGCCAAGAACGGAATCAGCCCCAGCATTTT
>TRBD2|TRBJ2-5|-|TRBV5-1
CASSLEAGGWETQYF
TGCGCCAGCAGCTTGGAAGCGGGGGGGTGGGAGACCCAGTACTTC
>-|TRBJ2-7|-|TRBV5-1
CASNSNSYEQYF
TGCGCCAGCAACTCCAACTCCTACGAGCAGTACTTC
>TRBD2|TRBJ2-1|-|TRBV7-2
CASSFSSPGLAGGRNEQFF
TGTGCCAGCAGCTTTAGCTCTCCGGGACTAGCGGGGGGCCGGAATGAGCAGTTCTTC
>-|TRBJ2-2|medium-sized|TRBV27
CASSLSTVGANTGELFF
TGTGCCAGCAGTTTATCCACCGTAGGCGCGAACACCGGGGAGCTGTTTTTT
>TRBD1|TRBJ1-1|-|TRBV18
CASSPGTANMNTEAFF
TGTGCCAGCTCACCAGGGACAGCAAACATGAACACTGAAGCTTTCTTT
>TRBD2|TRBJ2-7|-|TRBV27
CATRLAGSSYEQYF
TGTGCCACCCGACTAGCGGGAAGCTCCTACGAGCAGTACTTC
>-|TRBJ2-1|few|TRBV5-6
CASSIRLGEQFF
TGTGCCAGCAGCATCCGACTGGGTGAGCAGTTCTTC
>-|TRBJ2-7|-|TRBV5-6
CASTLQGGGYEQYF
TGTGCCAGCACCCTACAGGGAGGTGGGTACGAGCAGTACTTC
>TRBD1|TRBJ1-1|few|TRBV7-2
CASSQDRGGTEAFF
TGTGCCAGCAGCCAAGACAGGGGTGGTACTGAAGCTTTCTTT
>-|TRBJ1-5|few|TRBV4-2
CASSQDTNSNQPQHF
TGTGCCAGCAGCCAAGATACGAATAGCAATCAGCCCCAGCATTTT
>TRBD1|TRBJ2-7|-|TRBV13
CASSSPGQVSEQYF
TGTGCCAGCAGCTCACCGGGACAGGTGAGCGAGCAGTACTTC
>-|TRBJ1-6|-|TRBV5-1
CASSLAIGINSPLHF
TGCGCCAGCAGCTTGGCCATAGGGATTAATTCACCCCTCCACTTT
>TRBD1|TRBJ1-5|once|TRBV10-2
CASSEGTGSGNQPQHF
TGCGCCAGCAGTGAGGGGACAGGCTCAGGCAATCAGCCCCAGCATTTT
>TRBD1|TRBJ1-2|few|TRBV6-4
CASSDPGTGDGYTF
TGTGCCAGCAGTGACCCTGGGACAGGGGATGGCTACACCTTC
>TRBD1|TRBJ2-7|-|TRBV5-8
CASGGTGAYEQYF
TGTGCCAGCGGCGGGACAGGGGCCTACGAGCAGTACTTC
>-|TRBJ2-1|few|TRBV18
CASSGTGGDNEQFF
TGTGCCAGCTCCGGGACCGGCGGGGACAATGAGCAGTTCTTC